This T cell receptor beta chain was recorded in a study of identical twins. Findings and caveats of the study: Invariant cells of the MAIT and iNKT types might have partly distorted the zero-insertion analyses.

The donors were all healthy and Caucasian. This clonotype was recorded a few times. What it recognizes is unknown. V lost 2 bases and J 8 bases, leaving 10 bases between the germline ends. The CDR3 runs to 13 residues. The germline V gene encodes CDR1 SEHNR and CDR2 FQNEAQ (reference sequence). cDNA carried unique molecular identifiers, and a universal primer site was added by template switching. TCRdb re-derived calls from the 5' RACE reads in MiXCR, one entry per CDR3 protein. The table records around 960,000 distinct CDR3 sequences, approximately 13% of them present only once. The sample was also reused in another study, on yellow fever vaccine responses in identical twins.

What was sequenced was PBMCs. V usage is TRBV7-9 and J usage is TRBJ2-1; D remains ambiguous. This TCR came from a woman between 18 and 29 years old in good health. In nucleotides, the CDR3 is TGTGCCAGCAGCTTAACCCTCGCCCATGAGCAGTTCTTC. Translating it yields CASSLTLAHEQFF.